Following are 10 T cell receptor beta chains from one sample sequenced in a study of cytomegalovirus exposure and HLA in healthy donors. Primers: 60 Vbeta forward and 13 Jbeta reverse. Only in-frame clones appear in the TCRdb table, and some are missing; sequencing was by immunoSEQ multiplex PCR. Altogether approximately 220,000 clones are present, more than 65% being singletons, with the ten largest covering 0.63%. The sample was PBMCs. The source is a man younger than 35 in good health and CMV-seronegative.

This clone showed up just once. The chain joins TRBV28 to TRBJ1-2, with D maybe TRBD1 (6 bases). The V end lost 5 bases, the J end lost 5 bases, and 12 bases lay between the germline ends. This CDR3 spans 13 amino acids. Germline assignment: CDR1 MDHEN and CDR2 SYDVKM. CDR3 sequence (DNA): TGTGCCAGCAGTCAGGGGAGACGATATGGCTACACCTTC. It encodes CASSQGRRYGYTF.

The rearrangement joins TRBV4-1 to TRBJ2-2; the match to TRBD2 covers 11 bases. Trimming cost V 2 bases and J 7 bases; bases outside gene matches: 12. There are 18 residues in the CDR3. Germline V CDR1 and CDR2: MGHRA, YSYEKL. The CDR3 nucleotides are TGCGCCAGCAGCCAACCTGGGGGACTAGCGGAGGGCGGCGGGGAGCTGTTTTTT. It specifies CASSQPGGLAEGGGELFF.

This clone turned up a few times. The chain is built from TRBV19 and TRBJ1-1; 8 bases align to TRBD1. Germline CDR1 LNHDA, CDR2 SQIVND (reference sequence). The CDR3 contains 14 residues. J gave up 7 bases and V 7 bases, and 11 bases lay outside the gene matches. As DNA, the CDR3 is TGTGCCAGTATAAATGCAGGGGGCACTTATGAAGCTTTCTTT. It encodes CASINAGGTYEAFF.

This chain links TRBV2 with TRBJ2-1; TRBD2 might be the D (6 bases). The CDR3 covers 12 residues. V was clipped by 8 bases and J by 6 bases, with 11 bases between them. Looked up from germline, CDR1 is SNHLY and CDR2 is FYNNEI. CDR3 coding DNA: TGTGCCAGCCGGGACTCCCTCAATGAGCAGTTCTTC. Protein product: CASRDSLNEQFF.

In regard to this clone: The junction departs from germline at one end; a sequencing error may be responsible. This chain joins TRBV27 and TRBJ2-2, with TRBD1 matching over 7 bases. CDR3 length equals 15 residues. Germline V gives CDR1 MNHEY, CDR2 SMNVEV (reference sequence). CDR3 in amino acids: CASSGTGENAGELFF. CDR3 nucleotides: TGTGCCAGCAGTGGTACAGGGGAGAACGCCGGGGAGCTGTTTTTT.

V gene TRBV30 combines with J gene TRBJ1-1; a possible D gene is TRBD1 (5 bases). This CDR3 is 13 amino acids long. V was cut by 6 bases and J by 1 base, with 12 bases left in between. Germline V gene sequence: CDR1 GTSNPN, CDR2 SVGIG (reference sequence). DNA for the CDR3: TGTGCCTGTACCGACAGAAAGAACACTGAAGCTTTCTTT. Protein product: CACTDRKNTEAFF.

This chain joins TRBV30 and TRBJ2-1; 7 bases line up with TRBD2. V was pared by 2 bases and J by 3 bases, with 7 bases of the junction left unmatched. Germline-derived CDR1 and CDR2 are GTSNPN and SVGIG (reference sequence). There are 15 residues in the CDR3. CDR3 loop: CAWSPKRDLYNEQFF. The CDR3 region has the DNA TGTGCCTGGAGTCCTAAGCGGGACCTCTACAATGAGCAGTTCTTC. The full variable domain, rest sourced from reference TRBV30 and TRBJ2-1, is SQTIHQWPATLVQPVGSPLSLECTVEGTSNPNLYWYRQAAGRGLQLLFYSVGIGQISSEVPQNLSASRPQDRQFILSSKKLLLSDSGFYLCAWSPKRDLYNEQFFGPGTRLTVL.

The V and J genes are TRBV4-1 and TRBJ2-7; D remains ambiguous. The CDR3 is made up of 14 amino acids. V was cut by 2 bases and J by 6 bases, with 14 bases left in between. CDR1 and CDR2 from the germline V gene are MGHRA and YSYEKL. CDR3 sequence (DNA): TGCGCCAGCAGCCAAATACTCGCGAAACGCGAGCAGTACTTC. This codes for CASSQILAKREQYF.

This chain connects TRBV28 to TRBJ1-1; TRBD1 is a possible D gene (6 bases). This CDR3 has 14 residues. Germline values: CDR1 MDHEN, CDR2 SYDVKM. The V end was cut by 7 bases, the J end by 0 bases, with 12 bases between. This CDR3 reads CASITGSMNTEAFF. CDR3 sequence (DNA): TGTGCCAGCATAACAGGGAGTATGAACACTGAAGCTTTCTTT. Using reference TRBV28 and TRBJ1-1 for the parts outside the CDR3, the full variable domain is DVKVTQSSRYLVKRTGEKVFLECVQDMDHENMFWYRQDPGLGLRLIYFSYDVKMKEKGDIPEGYSVSREKKERFSLILESASTNQTSMYLCASITGSMNTEAFFGQGTRLTVV.

This chain links TRBV15 with TRBJ2-1; TRBD1 aligns across 8 bases. The J segment lost 5 bases and the V segment lost 3 bases, leaving 3 bases of the junction unmatched. Germline V CDR1 and CDR2: LNHNV, YYDKDF (reference sequence). The CDR3 has 14 residues. The CDR3 here is CATSRTGDDNEQFF. In nucleotides, the CDR3 is TGTGCCACCAGCAGGACAGGGGATGACAATGAGCAGTTCTTC.